This passage covers 8 T cell receptor beta chains from one sample sequenced in a study of post-analysis software for immune sequencing data (dated by TCRdb to the mid-2010s). General conclusions and limits of the study: Patients showed significantly higher frequencies than controls for a handful of TRBV segments, among them TRBV5-6, TRBV5-1 and TRBV20-1.

Their recognized antigens are unknown. Libraries were constructed by PCR. Instrument used: Illumina HiSeq 2500. To reduce PCR and sequencing biases, unique molecular identifiers were built into the TCR beta cDNA libraries. The public reads were run again by TCRdb, first through fastp at Q25 and then through MiXCR, and only productive beta chains were kept. Records with the same CDR3 protein are collapsed into one entry carrying the most frequent genes and DNA. The sample table records 650,000 to 900,000 distinct CDR3 sequences; just over 45% of these occur just once. The ten largest clones add up to roughly 4.9% of the sample. Specimen: blood. The receptors derive from a girl between 5 and 17 years old with multiple sclerosis.

The chain has TRBV4-1 and TRBJ2-1; 7 positions agree with TRBD2. J gave up 4 bases and V 5 bases, and 14 bases lay outside the gene matches. CDR3 length: 17 residues. Germline V gene lookup returns CDR1 MGHRA and CDR2 YSYEKL. This CDR3 reads CASSAPEGGGSYNEQFF. Written as DNA, the CDR3 is TGCGCCAGCAGCGCCCCGGAAGGCGGGGGAAGTTACAATGAGCAGTTCTTC.

The chain uses TRBV12-3 or TRBV12-4 and TRBJ2-1, with 13 nucleotides matching TRBD2. V was clipped by 2 bases and J by 7 bases; unmatched bases: 17. This CDR3 spans 20 amino acids. The DNA for the CDR3 is TGTGCCAGCAGTTTATACAGCACAGGGGTAACTAGCGGGAGGGGTAATGAGCAGTTCTTC. Its translation is CASSLYSTGVTSGRGNEQFF.

As to this clonotype: The junction and the germline gene differ at one end; a read error may be behind it. The CDR3 reads CASSLRDGGSGVNVLTF. Here the CDR3 DNA reads TGTGCCAGCAGCCTTCGGGACGGGGGCTCTGGGGTCAACGTCCTGACTTTC. The chain combines TRBV9 with TRBJ2-6; D assignment may be TRBD1 or TRBD2 (6 bases each). This CDR3 contains 17 residues. Germline assignment: CDR1 SGDLS and CDR2 YYNGEE.

The chain employs TRBV10-2 and TRBJ2-4; no firm D call. CDR3 length: 18 amino acids. V lost 0 bases and J 0 bases, leaving 15 bases between the germline ends. The germline V gene encodes CDR1 WSHSY and CDR2 SAAADI. CDR3 nucleotide sequence: TGCGCCAGCAGTGAGTCCCTAACCAGTAAAATAGCCAAAAACATTCAGTACTTC. Amino acids: CASSESLTSKIAKNIQYF.

This clonotype was seen only once. The chain links TRBV28 to TRBJ2-5; 10 positions match TRBD2. The DNA end is a closer match to TRBJ2-7, so the J assignment may be wrong. The CDR3 sequence is 19 residues long. Germline lookup yields CDR1 MDHEN and CDR2 SYDVKM. This CDR3 reads CASSPQAGGPSSYPYEQYF. CDR3 DNA sequence: TGTGCCAGCAGTCCACAAGCGGGAGGGCCCTCTTCTTACCCCTACGAGCAGTACTTC.

This chain links TRBV7-2 with TRBJ2-6, with D uncertain. The CDR3 has 17 residues. Trimming shortened V by 1 base and J by 0 bases, and 10 bases separated the two germline ends. CDR1 is SGHTA and CDR2 is FQGNSA in the germline V gene. CDR3 in DNA: TGTGCCAGCAGCTTAGAAGGATTTCTCTCTGGGGCCAACGTCCTGACTTTC. Translation gives CASSLEGFLSGANVLTF. Using reference TRBV7-2 and TRBJ2-6 for the parts outside the CDR3, the full variable domain is GAGVSQSPSNKVTEKGKDVELRCDPISGHTALYWYRQSLGQGLEFLIYFQGNSAPDKSGLPSDRFSAERTGGSVSTLTIQRTQQEDSAVYLCASSLEGFLSGANVLTFGAGSRLTVL.

The CDR3 sequence is CATSSTYEFRRGNQPQHF. For the CDR3, the DNA is TGTGCCACCAGCTCCACCTACGAATTTCGGAGGGGTAATCAGCCCCAGCATTTT. V gene TRBV15 combines with J gene TRBJ1-5; weak D call: TRBD1 (5 bases). Deletions cut 5 bases from V and 4 bases from J, with 24 bases between. Germline loops: CDR1 LNHNV, CDR2 YYDKDF (reference sequence). This CDR3 contains 18 residues.

The chain uses TRBV28 and TRBJ2-7; 7 nucleotides match TRBD2. CDR3 length: 15 residues. With 8 bases clipped from V and 3 bases from J, the junction kept 13 bases outside the gene matches. Germline CDR1 and CDR2: MDHEN and SYDVKM. CDR3 region: CASGEVWRGIYEQYF. CDR3 coding DNA: TGTGCCAGCGGTGAGGTCTGGCGGGGGATCTACGAGCAGTACTTC.